This T cell receptor (beta chain) was found in a study of blood T cell repertoires in COVID-19. Study at large: Donors in Cohort 3 who had recovered were those with two negative PCRs, healthcare professional clearance, or resolution of their symptoms. The study drew acute and convalescent COVID-19 samples from the United States, Italy and Spain.

The germline gives CDR1 LNHDA, CDR2 SQIVND (reference sequence). The CDR3 spans 13 residues. Trimming left V 3 bases short and J 4 bases short, with 9 bases between. Libraries were prepared by immunoSEQ multiplex PCR; TCRdb keeps only in-frame clonotypes and omits some of them. The sample has 150,000 to 200,000 clones; roughly 86% are singletons. Participants, about 18 to 90 years old, spanned about two dozen US areas. Cohort placement rested on clinical history that participants reported themselves. The rearrangement uses TRBV19 and TRBJ1-1, with D unclear. The clonotype comes from a woman aged 40 to 49 in a cohort exposed to, infected with or recovered from COVID-19 (not recorded which). Sequences were obtained from PBMCs or T cells enriched from blood (not recorded which). CDR3 bases: TGTGCCAGTAGTATGGTACAGTTCACTGAAGCTTTCTTT. Its protein is CASSMVQFTEAFF.